Sequencing of this TCR beta chain was carried out in a study of T cell clones after liver transplantation. The ends were cut back, 0 bases at V and 1 base at J, with 11 bases in the middle. This CDR3 contains 16 residues. Germline CDR1 is SGDLS and CDR2 is YYNGEE. Profiling relied on immunoSEQ multiplex PCR, and the TCRdb table lists in-frame clones only, not all of them. The sample yields about 51,000 clones, roughly nine tenths seen once. This clone is a singleton in its sample. Thawed unstimulated PBMCs were FACS-sorted by CD3, CD4 and CD8 into two populations. The clonotype comes from a human patient who received a liver transplant. Some T cells may arise from the graft donor. The sequencing used CD8+ T cells from blood, collected 12 months after liver transplant. This sequence joins TRBV9 and TRBJ2-1; perhaps D is TRBD1 or TRBD2 (5 bases each). As DNA, the CDR3 is TGTGCCAGCAGCGTAGGAGGGGTAGGGTCCTACAATGAGCAGTTCTTC. Translated, it gives CASSVGGVGSYNEQFF.